This T cell receptor beta chain was sequenced for a study of neoadjuvant nivolumab and ipilimumab in lung cancer. Study conclusions and caveats: From pretherapy to surgery, tumor richness and clonality rose with dual therapy. A small number of samples were TCR sequenced.

The protocol was immunoSEQ multiplex PCR, while the TCRdb copy is restricted to in-frame clones and leaves out a portion. The sample shows 25,000 to 30,000 clones, approximately 78% of them seen only once. In the case of this clone: Its antigen is currently unknown.

The sequencing here drew on tumor tissue, taken after neoadjuvant nivolumab, alone or with ipilimumab, at or shortly before surgery. The source is an adult with non-small cell lung cancer.

The CDR3 nucleotides read TGTGCCAGCTCACCTCTCCCCCTATCCGGGCCTAGGGTCTACGAGCAGTACTTC. It codes for CASSPLPLSGPRVYEQYF. The chain links TRBV18 to TRBJ2-7, with D uncertain. This CDR3 is 18 amino acids long. Germline values: CDR1 KGHSH, CDR2 LQKENI. V lost 3 bases to trimming and J lost 3 bases, with 24 bases between them.